One and the same sample provided the 8 T cell receptor beta chains below, sequenced in a study of regulatory T cells in long-lasting Graves disease. Combining iRepertoire HTBI primers with Arm-PCR of CDR3 regions, the authors built TCR beta libraries. TCRdb reprocessed the multiplex PCR reads via MiXCR and lists one record per CDR3 protein. This table holds 200,000 to 250,000 distinct CDR3 sequences, 15% to 20% found once. The time point was: newly diagnosed GD, antithyroid drugs for less than 3 months. Preparation of the TCR library used RNA extracted from PBMCs. Material: peripheral blood mononuclear cells (PBMCs), obtained at new diagnosis, from a patient treated with antithyroid drugs. The receptors stem from a female donor with Graves disease.

Of note for this clonotype: This may come from a read error, since a much larger clone is one base off. This rearrangement joins TRBV2 to TRBJ2-5, with 11 bases identical to TRBD1. The J segment lost 4 bases and the V segment lost 11 bases, leaving 6 bases of the junction unmatched. This CDR3 is 13 amino acids long. Germline assignment: CDR1 SNHLY and CDR2 FYNNEI. The CDR3 DNA follows: TGTGCCGGGGGACAGGGGGTTCTAGAGACCCAGTACTTC. This encodes CAGGQGVLETQYF.

At least ten counts were recorded for this clonotype. J is TRBJ2-2 and V is TRBV18; D may correspond to TRBD1 or TRBD2 (5 bases each). Germline V gene sequence: CDR1 KGHSH, CDR2 LQKENI. V was cut by 3 bases and J by 8 bases, with 13 bases left in between. The length of the CDR3 is 14 residues. CDR3 in DNA: TGTGCCAGCTCACCCCCCGGGGCCGTGGGGGAGCTGTTTTTT. It is translated as CASSPPGAVGELFF.

The gene calls are TRBV5-1 and TRBJ1-4; tentatively, D is TRBD1 (6 bases). Trimming shortened V by 2 bases and J by 6 bases, and 14 bases separated the two germline ends. The CDR3 length is 15 residues. Germline V CDR1 and CDR2: SGHRS, YFSETQ. CDR3 in DNA: TGCGCCAGCAGCTTACAGGGACGGAGTTATGAAAAACTGTTTTTT. Residues: CASSLQGRSYEKLFF. The variable domain in full, completed from reference TRBV5-1 and TRBJ1-4, reads KAGVTQTPRYLIKTRGQQVTLSCSPISGHRSVSWYQQTPGQGLQFLFEYFSETQRNKGNFPGRFSGRQFSNSRSEMNVSTLELGDSALYLCASSLQGRSYEKLFFGSGTQLSVL.

This clonotype was seen repeatedly, ten times or more. The gene calls are TRBV2 and TRBJ2-5, with 9 bases matching TRBD2. The J segment lost 5 bases and the V segment lost 3 bases, leaving 7 bases of the junction unmatched. The germline V gene encodes CDR1 SNHLY and CDR2 FYNNEI. The CDR3 has 15 amino acids. The CDR3 loop reads CASSETSGGGETQYF. CDR3 coding DNA: TGTGCCAGCAGTGAGACTAGCGGAGGGGGTGAGACCCAGTACTTC.

There are many counts of this clonotype. The CDR3 region is CSVAEITSNEQFF. The CDR3 DNA follows: TGCAGCGTTGCTGAGATTACTAGCAATGAGCAGTTCTTC. The chain links TRBV29-1 to TRBJ2-1, with D possibly being TRBD2 (5 bases). V gave up 4 bases and J gave up 6 bases, with 13 bases separating them. The CDR3 is 13 residues long. CDR1 and CDR2 from the germline V gene are SQVTM and ANQGSEA.

CDR3 residues: CASSLAGRGGYTF. CDR3 sequence (DNA): TGTGCCAGCAGTTTGGCAGGGAGGGGCGGCTACACCTTC. The chain is built from TRBV12-3 or TRBV12-4 and TRBJ1-2; D is perhaps TRBD1 (5 bases). The V gene lost 3 bases and the J gene lost 8 bases, with 13 bases spanning the gap. The CDR3 sequence is 13 residues long.

This clonotype was recorded many times. J is TRBJ2-5 and V is TRBV20-1; 8 bases map to TRBD2. Per germline, CDR1 DFQATT and CDR2 SNEGSKA (reference sequence). There are 19 residues in the CDR3. With 6 bases clipped from V and 2 bases from J, the junction kept 23 bases outside the gene matches. CDR3 in DNA: TGCAGTGCCAACTCTAGACGGGAGGGGTCTCTGATCGGGCAAGAGACCCAGTACTTC. As protein: CSANSRREGSLIGQETQYF.

The sample holds many counts of this clonotype. The J gene is TRBJ1-4, the V gene TRBV7-2, with D possibly matching TRBD1 (5 bases). Germline CDR1 and CDR2: SGHTA and FQGNSA. The CDR3 has 14 amino acids. Trimming left V 1 base short and J 8 bases short, with 11 bases between. The CDR3 loop is CASSLGGGQEKLFF. The CDR3 DNA is TGTGCCAGCAGCTTAGGGGGGGGTCAGGAAAAACTGTTTTTT. The variable domain in full, completed from reference TRBV7-2 and TRBJ1-4, reads GAGVSQSPSNKVTEKGKDVELRCDPISGHTALYWYRQSLGQGLEFLIYFQGNSAPDKSGLPSDRFSAERTGGSVSTLTIQRTQQEDSAVYLCASSLGGGQEKLFFGSGTQLSVL.